A selection of T cell receptor beta chains follows, all from one sample in a study of blood T cells in healthy people across ages. TCRdb ran MiXCR on the 5' RACE reads and lists one entry per CDR3 protein. This sample has around 1.5 million distinct CDR3 sequences; 59% occur once, and the top ten carry roughly 7%. Sequenced material: blood. The receptors originated from a man aged 18-30 years in good health. Each CDR3 is given with its conserved first and last residue. Fields, in order: CDR3 DNA, CDR3 protein, D gene, V gene, clone size, J gene. A D gene is named only where the DNA matches it firmly. Size tells how often a clone was seen (once, few, many) or the class of an expanded clone, and some rows leave it out.

CDR3 DNA: TGTGCCAGCAGCCAATATATGGGGACCCAGTACTTC
CDR3 protein: CASSQYMGTQYF
D gene: NA
V gene: TRBV9
clone size: NA
J gene: TRBJ2-5

CDR3 DNA: TGTGCCAGCAGTTGGGGGATGGGTACGAACACCGGGGAGCTGTTTTTT
CDR3 protein: CASSWGMGTNTGELFF
D gene: NA
V gene: TRBV28
clone size: NA
J gene: TRBJ2-2

CDR3 DNA: TGCAGTGCTAGAGATGAAGGGGCCGGCAATTCACCCCTCCACTTT
CDR3 protein: CSARDEGAGNSPLHF
D gene: NA
V gene: TRBV20-1
clone size: NA
J gene: TRBJ1-6

CDR3 DNA: TGTGCCAGCAGTCCGGGGGGGACGGATGAAAAACTGTTTTTT
CDR3 protein: CASSPGGTDEKLFF
D gene: NA
V gene: TRBV2
clone size: NA
J gene: TRBJ1-4

CDR3 DNA: TGCGCCAGCAGCTCGGGGAATGACTACGAGCAGTACTTC
CDR3 protein: CASSSGNDYEQYF
D gene: NA
V gene: TRBV5-1
clone size: few
J gene: TRBJ2-7

CDR3 DNA: TGTGCCACCGGGGAGGACGGAAACATTCAGTACTTC
CDR3 protein: CATGEDGNIQYF
D gene: NA
V gene: TRBV24-1
clone size: NA
J gene: TRBJ2-4

CDR3 DNA: TGTGCCAGCAGTGTCGGGGTCTACATTCAGTACTTC
CDR3 protein: CASSVGVYIQYF
D gene: NA
V gene: TRBV28
clone size: NA
J gene: TRBJ2-4

CDR3 DNA: TGTGCCATCAGTGAATTATGGCGGGAGAGAACCTACAATGAGCAGTTCTTC
CDR3 protein: CAISELWRERTYNEQFF
D gene: TRBD2
V gene: TRBV10-3
clone size: few
J gene: TRBJ2-1

CDR3 DNA: TGTGCCAGCAGTTATAACAACAATGAGCAGTACTTC
CDR3 protein: CASSYNNNEQYF
D gene: NA
V gene: TRBV6-2/TRBV6-3
clone size: NA
J gene: TRBJ2-7

CDR3 DNA: TGCAGTGCTAGAGTAGAGGTCGGCCGGGCCCAGCATTTT
CDR3 protein: CSARVEVGRAQHF
D gene: NA
V gene: TRBV20-1
clone size: NA
J gene: TRBJ1-5

CDR3 DNA: TGTGCCAGCAGAGGTCCCGCAGGTACAGCTTTCTTT
CDR3 protein: CASRGPAGTAFF
D gene: NA
V gene: TRBV6-4
clone size: NA
J gene: TRBJ1-1

CDR3 DNA: TGCGCCAGCAGCCAGAGAGGTGGGAATGAGCAGTTCTTC
CDR3 protein: CASSQRGGNEQFF
D gene: NA
V gene: TRBV4-1
clone size: NA
J gene: TRBJ2-1

CDR3 DNA: TGTGCCAGCAGCCCAACAGAATCTGGAAACACCATATATTTT
CDR3 protein: CASSPTESGNTIYF
D gene: NA
V gene: TRBV7-9
clone size: NA
J gene: TRBJ1-3

CDR3 DNA: TGCAGTGCTAGGGGCTGGACAGGGGGCCTCGAGCAGTACTTC
CDR3 protein: CSARGWTGGLEQYF
D gene: TRBD1
V gene: TRBV20-1
clone size: NA
J gene: TRBJ2-7

CDR3 DNA: TGCAGTGCTAGTCCGGGACTAGCGGGGGTCACAGATACGCAGTATTTT
CDR3 protein: CSASPGLAGVTDTQYF
D gene: TRBD2
V gene: TRBV20-1
clone size: few
J gene: TRBJ2-3

CDR3 DNA: TGCAGCGTTGAAGACGGACGGGGGAACTATGGCTACACCTTC
CDR3 protein: CSVEDGRGNYGYTF
D gene: NA
V gene: TRBV29-1
clone size: NA
J gene: TRBJ1-2

CDR3 DNA: TGTGCCAGCAGGGCGGGACAAAACACCGGGGAGCTGTTTTTT
CDR3 protein: CASRAGQNTGELFF
D gene: NA
V gene: TRBV2
clone size: many
J gene: TRBJ2-2

CDR3 DNA: TGTGCCAGCAGCTGGAATAAGGTGGGGCCCTACAATGAGCAGTTCTTC
CDR3 protein: CASSWNKVGPYNEQFF
D gene: NA
V gene: TRBV7-9
clone size: NA
J gene: TRBJ2-1

CDR3 DNA: TGTGCCAGCTCCCCCGTCGTCGATGAGCAGTTCTTC
CDR3 protein: CASSPVVDEQFF
D gene: NA
V gene: TRBV6-6
clone size: few
J gene: TRBJ2-1

CDR3 DNA: TGTGCCAGCAGTTACGACGGAGTAGCGGGGCTAGGGGATACGCAGTATTTT
CDR3 protein: CASSYDGVAGLGDTQYF
D gene: TRBD2
V gene: TRBV6-2/TRBV6-3
clone size: NA
J gene: TRBJ2-3

CDR3 DNA: TGCGCCAGCAGCCCCGGGACGCCGGGGCCTTACAATGAGCAGTTCTTC
CDR3 protein: CASSPGTPGPYNEQFF
D gene: NA
V gene: TRBV5-1
clone size: once
J gene: TRBJ2-1

CDR3 DNA: TGTGCCAGCAGGCTGACAAATTACAATGAGCAGTTCTTC
CDR3 protein: CASRLTNYNEQFF
D gene: NA
V gene: TRBV6-5
clone size: NA
J gene: TRBJ2-1

CDR3 DNA: TGTGCCAGCAGTTACACCAGTGAGGGAGTAGCGTCCACAGAGATGGATACGCAGTATTTT
CDR3 protein: CASSYTSEGVASTEMDTQYF
D gene: NA
V gene: TRBV6-5
clone size: NA
J gene: TRBJ2-3

CDR3 DNA: TGCGCCAGCAGCTTTCGCAGTGCAACTAATGAAAAACTGTTTTTT
CDR3 protein: CASSFRSATNEKLFF
D gene: NA
V gene: TRBV5-1
clone size: few
J gene: TRBJ1-4

CDR3 DNA: TGTGCCAGCAGTGCTATCTCCTACAATGAGCAGTTCTTC
CDR3 protein: CASSAISYNEQFF
D gene: NA
V gene: TRBV2
clone size: NA
J gene: TRBJ2-1

CDR3 DNA: TGTGCCAGCAGCCCCGACCGTGCTCACTACGAGCAGTACTTC
CDR3 protein: CASSPDRAHYEQYF
D gene: NA
V gene: TRBV7-9
clone size: NA
J gene: TRBJ2-7

CDR3 DNA: TGTGCCTGGAGTCTGAGCGGAAACAATGAGCAGTTCTTC
CDR3 protein: CAWSLSGNNEQFF
D gene: NA
V gene: TRBV30
clone size: NA
J gene: TRBJ2-1

CDR3 DNA: TGTGCCAGCAGTTACTCGGTTCGGGGTCCTAATTCACCCCTCCACTTT
CDR3 protein: CASSYSVRGPNSPLHF
D gene: NA
V gene: TRBV6-5
clone size: NA
J gene: TRBJ1-6

CDR3 DNA: TGTGCCAGCAGTCCACACCAATCCTACGAGCAGTACTTC
CDR3 protein: CASSPHQSYEQYF
D gene: NA
V gene: TRBV12-3/TRBV12-4
clone size: few
J gene: TRBJ2-7

CDR3 DNA: TGCGCCAGCAGCCAACCCCGAAGTCGGACCTATGGCTACACCTTC
CDR3 protein: CASSQPRSRTYGYTF
D gene: NA
V gene: TRBV4-1
clone size: few
J gene: TRBJ1-2

CDR3 DNA: TGTGCCTGGATGCATAGAAAGACGGACTCCTCTAGACCTAACTATGGCTACACCTTC
CDR3 protein: CAWMHRKTDSSRPNYGYTF
D gene: NA
V gene: TRBV30
clone size: NA
J gene: TRBJ1-2

CDR3 DNA: TGTGCCAGCAGCCTTATCCTTATGAACAGGGAATCGAGAAGCAATGAGCAGTTCTTC
CDR3 protein: CASSLILMNRESRSNEQFF
D gene: NA
V gene: TRBV11-2
clone size: NA
J gene: TRBJ2-1

CDR3 DNA: TGCAGTGCTAGAGACTCTAGCGGGGGGTACATCAATGAGCAGTACTTC
CDR3 protein: CSARDSSGGYINEQYF
D gene: TRBD2
V gene: TRBV20-1
clone size: NA
J gene: TRBJ2-7

CDR3 DNA: TGCAGTGCTTCGGGACTAGTCAATGAGCAGTTCTTC
CDR3 protein: CSASGLVNEQFF
D gene: TRBD2
V gene: TRBV20-1
clone size: NA
J gene: TRBJ2-1

CDR3 DNA: TGTGCCAGCAGCGTAGCTAGCGGGAGTCCAGATACGCAGTATTTT
CDR3 protein: CASSVASGSPDTQYF
D gene: TRBD2
V gene: TRBV9
clone size: NA
J gene: TRBJ2-3

CDR3 DNA: TGCGCCAGCAGCCAAGGCCCCTGGCGGCGACCTAGGGGTGAGCAGTTCTTC
CDR3 protein: CASSQGPWRRPRGEQFF
D gene: NA
V gene: TRBV4-1
clone size: NA
J gene: TRBJ2-1

CDR3 DNA: TGCAGTGCTGAGGGGGACAGGGAAGTGGGTGAAGCTTTCTTT
CDR3 protein: CSAEGDREVGEAFF
D gene: TRBD1
V gene: TRBV20-1
clone size: NA
J gene: TRBJ1-1

CDR3 DNA: TGTGCCAGCAGTTACATTTTAGCGGGAGTTTCAGATACGCAGTATTTT
CDR3 protein: CASSYILAGVSDTQYF
D gene: TRBD2
V gene: TRBV6-5
clone size: NA
J gene: TRBJ2-3

CDR3 DNA: TGTGCCATCAGTGATCCTCTAAGCACAGATACGCAGTATTTT
CDR3 protein: CAISDPLSTDTQYF
D gene: NA
V gene: TRBV10-3
clone size: NA
J gene: TRBJ2-3

CDR3 DNA: TGTGCCAGCAGTTACTCGGGGGGATTAGCTAATGAAAAACTGTTTTTT
CDR3 protein: CASSYSGGLANEKLFF
D gene: NA
V gene: TRBV6-5
clone size: NA
J gene: TRBJ1-4

CDR3 DNA: TGTGCCAGCAGCCAGCGAGGACTGGACCCTAGGGATACGCAGTATTTT
CDR3 protein: CASSQRGLDPRDTQYF
D gene: NA
V gene: TRBV3-1
clone size: NA
J gene: TRBJ2-3

CDR3 DNA: TGTGCCAGCAGGGTCGGGACTAGCGGGATTTATGAGCAGTTCTTC
CDR3 protein: CASRVGTSGIYEQFF
D gene: TRBD2
V gene: TRBV2
clone size: NA
J gene: TRBJ2-1

CDR3 DNA: TGCGCCAGCAGTGGGTTAGCGGGGCGCCAAGAGACCCAGTACTTC
CDR3 protein: CASSGLAGRQETQYF
D gene: TRBD2
V gene: TRBV10-2
clone size: NA
J gene: TRBJ2-5

CDR3 DNA: TGCAGCGTTGAGGCTCCCGGAGAACCCCTCCACTTT
CDR3 protein: CSVEAPGEPLHF
D gene: NA
V gene: TRBV29-1
clone size: NA
J gene: TRBJ1-6

CDR3 DNA: TGTGCCAGCAGCGTAGAAGGCAGCCCCCGGACCCAGTACTTC
CDR3 protein: CASSVEGSPRTQYF
D gene: NA
V gene: TRBV9
clone size: NA
J gene: TRBJ2-5

CDR3 DNA: TGTGCCATCAGTGAGTCGGACCAAGAGACCCAGTACTTC
CDR3 protein: CAISESDQETQYF
D gene: NA
V gene: TRBV10-3
clone size: NA
J gene: TRBJ2-5

CDR3 DNA: TGTGCCAGCAGCTTTGTCAGACCGCACTATGGCTACACCTTC
CDR3 protein: CASSFVRPHYGYTF
D gene: NA
V gene: TRBV5-4
clone size: NA
J gene: TRBJ1-2

CDR3 DNA: TGTGCCAGCAGCCTCATCGGGGACAGGACCTATGGCTACACCTTC
CDR3 protein: CASSLIGDRTYGYTF
D gene: TRBD1
V gene: TRBV7-9
clone size: NA
J gene: TRBJ1-2

CDR3 DNA: TGCAGTGCCAAGGGGCCAGGTTCCTACGAGCAGTACTTC
CDR3 protein: CSAKGPGSYEQYF
D gene: NA
V gene: TRBV20-1
clone size: once
J gene: TRBJ2-7

CDR3 DNA: TGCGCCAGCAGCCAAGCTAGCGGGTATGAGCAGTACTTC
CDR3 protein: CASSQASGYEQYF
D gene: TRBD2
V gene: TRBV4-1
clone size: few
J gene: TRBJ2-4

CDR3 DNA: TGCGCCAGCAGCCAAGCGATCAGGAATGAGCAGTTCTTC
CDR3 protein: CASSQAIRNEQFF
D gene: NA
V gene: TRBV4-1
clone size: NA
J gene: TRBJ2-1

CDR3 DNA: TGTGCCAGCAGTTACACCCCCCACGAGCAGTACTTC
CDR3 protein: CASSYTPHEQYF
D gene: NA
V gene: TRBV6-5
clone size: NA
J gene: TRBJ2-7

CDR3 DNA: TGTGCCAGCAGTGCGGGACAGGGGGCTTTAAACATTCAGTACTTC
CDR3 protein: CASSAGQGALNIQYF
D gene: TRBD1
V gene: TRBV2
clone size: NA
J gene: TRBJ2-4

CDR3 DNA: TGTGCCAGCAGCTTAGAAGTCTTACTAAATACGCAGTATTTT
CDR3 protein: CASSLEVLLNTQYF
D gene: NA
V gene: TRBV7-2
clone size: NA
J gene: TRBJ2-3

CDR3 DNA: TGTGCCAGCAGTGGCAAGCGGGTAGTGAACACTGAAGCTTTCTTT
CDR3 protein: CASSGKRVVNTEAFF
D gene: NA
V gene: TRBV6-2/TRBV6-3
clone size: NA
J gene: TRBJ1-1

CDR3 DNA: TGCGCCAGCAGCCAAGCAACAGGGCGCTACGAGCAGTACTTC
CDR3 protein: CASSQATGRYEQYF
D gene: NA
V gene: TRBV4-1
clone size: NA
J gene: TRBJ2-7

CDR3 DNA: TGTGCCAGCAGTTTATCGCTAGCGGGAGCTGGCGAGCAGTACTTC
CDR3 protein: CASSLSLAGAGEQYF
D gene: TRBD2
V gene: TRBV27
clone size: NA
J gene: TRBJ2-7

CDR3 DNA: TGTGCCAGCAGCCCACTCCCGGGACATATAGACAATGAGCAGTTCTTC
CDR3 protein: CASSPLPGHIDNEQFF
D gene: NA
V gene: TRBV7-2
clone size: once
J gene: TRBJ2-1

CDR3 DNA: TGTGCCAGCAACGGGGACAGGGGGACGGAGACCCAGTACTTC
CDR3 protein: CASNGDRGTETQYF
D gene: TRBD1
V gene: TRBV6-1
clone size: NA
J gene: TRBJ2-5